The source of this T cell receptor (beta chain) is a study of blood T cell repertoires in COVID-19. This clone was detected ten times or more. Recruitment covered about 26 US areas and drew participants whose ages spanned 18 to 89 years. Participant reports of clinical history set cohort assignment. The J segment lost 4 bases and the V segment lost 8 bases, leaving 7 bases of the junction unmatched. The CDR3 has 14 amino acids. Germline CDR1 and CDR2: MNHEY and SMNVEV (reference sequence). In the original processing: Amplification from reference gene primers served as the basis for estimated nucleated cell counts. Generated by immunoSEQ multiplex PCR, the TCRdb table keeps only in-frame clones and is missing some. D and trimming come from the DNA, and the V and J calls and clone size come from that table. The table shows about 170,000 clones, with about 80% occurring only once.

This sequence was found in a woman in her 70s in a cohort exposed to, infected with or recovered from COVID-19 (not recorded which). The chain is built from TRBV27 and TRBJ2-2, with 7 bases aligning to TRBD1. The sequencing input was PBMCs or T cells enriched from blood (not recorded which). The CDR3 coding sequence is TGTGCCAGCTTGGGACAGTGGGGCACCGGGGAGCTGTTTTTT. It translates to CASLGQWGTGELFF.